The T cell receptor beta chain described here comes from a study of blood T cell repertoires in COVID-19. TCRdb's copy holds only in-frame clones and misses some; the assay was immunoSEQ multiplex PCR. The data contain 200,000 to 300,000 clones, 75% to 90% of them seen just once; the ten biggest clones take up about 2.1%. The specimen was peripheral blood. The receptor's source is a man aged 25-40 years with active or convalescent COVID-19.

The CDR3 bases are TGTGCCAGCAGTTGGAGCGGGGGGACGATCTCCTACAATGAGCAGTTCTTC. Amino acid sequence: CASSWSGGTISYNEQFF. The V gene is TRBV2, the J gene TRBJ2-1; 9 bases map to TRBD2. The germline V gene encodes CDR1 SNHLY and CDR2 FYNNEI. The length of the CDR3 is 17 residues. V trimming: 5 bases; J trimming: 0 bases; junction bases outside the gene matches: 8.